These T cell receptor beta chains were read from a single sample in a study of OX40 agonist ivuxolimab in advanced cancers. The data were produced by immunoSEQ multiplex PCR, yet TCRdb's version contains in-frame clones alone and is incomplete. The repertoire holds more than 60,000 clones, with 65% to 85% as singletons. The sample in question was CD4+ or CD8+ T cells sorted from blood, obtained in a trial of the OX40 agonist ivuxolimab. These receptors originate from an adult with an advanced solid tumor such as melanoma, head and neck, liver or kidney cancer. The CDR3 runs from the conserved cysteine through the conserved F or W. The D gene is left open where the match is weak. Size tells how often a clone was seen (once, few, many) or the class of an expanded clone, and some rows leave it out.

clone size	D gene	V gene	J gene	CDR3 DNA	CDR3 protein
NA	TRBD2	TRBV5-1	TRBJ2-3	TGCGCCAGCAGCTCCTTTACTAGCGGCGATGAAGATACGCAGTATTTT	CASSSFTSGDEDTQYF
NA	TRBD2	TRBV19	TRBJ2-3	TGTGCCAGTAGTATGATGGGGCGGGGGTTGGCAGATACGCAGTATTTT	CASSMMGRGLADTQYF
NA	NA	TRBV7-3	TRBJ2-1	TGTGCCAGCAGCTTATGGGTTCCGGGGAATGAGCAGTTCTTC	CASSLWVPGNEQFF
NA	NA	TRBV5-1	TRBJ1-6	TGCGCCAGCAGAGGGACCGGCTCCTATAATTCACCCCTCCACTTT	CASRGTGSYNSPLHF
NA	NA	TRBV28	TRBJ2-5	TGTGCCAGCAGAGCGCCTCCGGGCCGCGGATTAGAGACCCAGTACTTC	CASRAPPGRGLETQYF
NA	NA	TRBV5-6	TRBJ2-7	TGTGCCAGCAGCTTGAGGGCAGGATCTACGAAGCAGTACTTC	CASSLRAGSTKQYF
few	TRBD1	TRBV19	TRBJ1-5	TGTGCCAGTACCCCTACAGGGGGCAGCAATCAGCCCCAGCATTTT	CASTPTGGSNQPQHF
once	NA	TRBV7-2	TRBJ1-6	TGTGCCAGCAGCTTAGCCGCAGGGTTTCCTAATTCACCCCTCCACTTT	CASSLAAGFPNSPLHF
NA	NA	TRBV2	TRBJ1-2	TGTGCCAGCAGTGACGCAGCTAACTATGGCTACACCTTC	CASSDAANYGYTF
NA	NA	TRBV18	TRBJ2-7	TGTGCCAGCTCACTAAGCTCCTACGAGCAGTACTTC	CASSLSSYEQYF
NA	NA	TRBV9	TRBJ2-7	TGTGCCAGCAGCTCTGGGGTGGGATCCACCTACGAGCAGTACTTC	CASSSGVGSTYEQYF
NA	NA	TRBV19	TRBJ1-6	TGTGCCAGTAGTATTGGAGGTAGATCCAATTCACCCCTCCACTTT	CASSIGGRSNSPLHF